This T cell receptor beta chain was recovered during a study of blood T cell repertoires in COVID-19 (dated by TCRdb to the early 2020s). Turning to the overall study: Collaborator samples came from the United States, Italy and Spain and covered acute and convalescent phases of COVID-19. The repertoires were released in a freely available public database meant as a resource for research on the immune response to SARS-CoV-2. The dataset comprised deeply sampled blood TCRbeta repertoires from subjects exposed to, actively infected with, or recovered from COVID-19. The prospective study material was composed of cDNA or gDNA derived from T cells, B-cell-depleted T cells, or PBMCs. HLA class I and class II types, where available, came from metadata supplied by the sample provider rather than from assay-based typing. The samples were drawn from the first 160 participants of the ongoing ImmuneRACE study and from 950 to 1,500 subjects provided by 6 global collaborators. A de-identified subject ID, COVID-19 status, age in years and sex were almost always included in the sample metadata. Here is what the overall study found, with its caveats: The amount of clinical and demographic metadata varied by source and participant and was provided uncurated.

CDR1 MNHEY and CDR2 SVGAGI were looked up in the germline V gene. Counted from cysteine to phenylalanine, this CDR3 has 13 amino acids. Of the read, only the CDR3 DNA is kept; its 39 bases are in frame from base 1. V is trimmed back by 8 bases and J by 4 bases, and the junction contains 3 bases that no gene match accounts for. About this clone: The antigen it binds to is not known. There are no base qualities to consult, and no much larger clone falls within one base.

TCRbeta CDR3 regions were amplified from genomic DNA using the immunoSEQ Assay, a bias-controlled multiplex PCR. The paper's data handling went like this. The number of nucleated cells in each sample was estimated from the amplification of reference gene primers within the assay. To quantify the absolute abundance of each unique TCRbeta CDR3 rearrangement, sequence reads were collapsed and filtered. For each sample, productive Simpson clonality was calculated as the square root of Simpson's diversity index over productive rearrangements. TCRdb retrieved this table from immuneACCESS and kept in-frame rearrangements only. Not all clones are present; in checked studies, unresolved V genes account for under half, and no reason is known for the remainder. That table supplies the V and J calls and clone size; D and trimming were determined from the DNA. Present in this sample are under 200,000 clones, roughly 88% of which were seen just once. Of the sample, approximately 6.6% falls within the top ten clones.

Enrolling through a virtual design, the prospective study's participants ranged in age from roughly 18 to 89 years and lived across roughly 24 United States geographic areas. In the prospective study, cohorts were assigned on the basis of participant-reported clinical history obtained from a screening survey and a study questionnaire. Recovered participants in ImmuneRACE Cohort 3 were defined as having two consecutive negative NP/OP PCR tests, clearance from a healthcare professional, or resolution of symptoms. In the prospective study, whole blood, serum and a nasopharyngeal or oropharyngeal swab were collected from each participant by mobile phlebotomists. Participants in the prospective study had the option to provide additional blood draws and questionnaires over a roughly 2-month period. Prospective study blood samples were shipped either frozen or at room temperature before DNA extraction.

The sequence is built from TRBV6-5 and TRBJ2-1, and 9 bases in between align with TRBD2. The sample taken for sequencing was PBMCs or T cells enriched from blood (not recorded which). This receptor was taken from a woman between 50 and 59 years old who had recovered from COVID-19. The nucleotides are TGTGCCAGCCGGCGGGGGGGTTACAATGAGCAGTTCTTC. Its translation is CASRRGGYNEQFF.